One and the same sample provided the 11 T cell receptor beta chains below, sequenced in a study of OX40 agonist ivuxolimab in advanced cancers. The assay was immunoSEQ multiplex PCR, and TCRdb's table has in-frame clones only and misses some. Of around 74,000 clones in the sample, about nine tenths were seen once. The source was CD4+ or CD8+ T cells sorted from blood, collected in a trial of the OX40 agonist ivuxolimab. Receptors originate from an adult with an advanced solid tumor such as melanoma, head and neck, liver or kidney cancer.

The genes are TRBV5-6 and TRBJ2-1, with D maybe TRBD2 (6 bases). Germline V gene data show CDR1 as SGHDT and CDR2 as YYEEEE. V lost 2 bases and J lost 8, with 11 bases in between. CDR3 length: 13 residues. The CDR3 spells CASSFGGGHEQFF. CDR3 coding DNA: TGTGCCAGCAGCTTCGGGGGTGGCCATGAGCAGTTCTTC.

The J gene is TRBJ1-2, the V gene TRBV6-4; TRBD1 matches at 8 bases. The CDR3 runs 15 residues. Trimming at V came to 2 bases and at J to 8 bases, leaving 10 bases not matched to a gene. Germline CDR1 MRHNA, CDR2 SNTAGT. The CDR3 spells CASSDDDRGLGGYTF. The CDR3 DNA sequence: TGTGCCAGCAGTGACGACGACAGGGGCCTAGGGGGCTACACCTTC.

A single count supports this clone. The V and J genes are TRBV11-2 and TRBJ2-3; 8 bases match TRBD2. Germline V CDR1 and CDR2: SGHAT, FQNNGV. The CDR3 extends over 17 amino acids. V lost 5 bases, J lost 2 bases, and 12 bases stayed unmatched. Here the CDR3 DNA reads TGTGCCAGCAGCCCAACAGTCGCGGGACTAGACACAGATACGCAGTATTTT. This gives the protein CASSPTVAGLDTDTQYF.

This chain connects TRBV19 to TRBJ2-7; TRBD1 is a possible D gene (6 bases). The length of the CDR3 is 15 residues. The V gene's germline CDR1 is LNHDA and CDR2 SQIVND (reference sequence). Deletions cut 0 bases from V and 4 bases from J, with 13 bases between. CDR3 sequence (DNA): TGTGCCAGTAGTATAGATCCGGGACACCTATACGAGCAGTACTTC. The encoded protein is CASSIDPGHLYEQYF.

J is TRBJ1-2 and V is TRBV10-3; no clear D gene. CDR1 is ENHRY and CDR2 is SYGVKD in the germline V gene. The CDR3 length is 12 residues. V was clipped by 7 bases and J by 3 bases, with 9 bases between them. The CDR3 spells CAITESYYGYTF. The CDR3 DNA is TGTGCCATCACGGAAAGTTACTATGGCTACACCTTC.

The chain couples TRBV18 to TRBJ1-3; the D gene is possibly TRBD1 (5 bases). This CDR3 is 15 amino acids long. V lost 4 bases to trimming and J lost 2 bases, with 12 bases between them. Germline V gene data show CDR1 as KGHSH and CDR2 as LQKENI. The CDR3 spells CASSLGSGAGNTIYF. The CDR3 DNA follows: TGTGCCAGCTCACTTGGTTCGGGGGCTGGAAACACCATATATTTT.

The J gene is TRBJ1-1, the V gene TRBV10-3; D may be TRBD1 (6 bases). Germline CDR1 and CDR2: ENHRY and SYGVKD. The V and J ends lost 6 bases and 0 bases respectively, with 8 bases between them. The CDR3 is made up of 13 amino acids. The CDR3, as DNA: TGTGCCATCAGGGACAGCATGAACACTGAAGCTTTCTTT. As protein: CAIRDSMNTEAFF.

CDR3 region: CASSSPRQNNEKLFF. The CDR3 DNA is TGTGCCAGCAGCTCACCCAGGCAGAATAATGAAAAACTGTTTTTT. V and J are TRBV7-9 and TRBJ1-4; no reliable D call. The CDR3 has 15 residues. Per germline, CDR1 SEHNR and CDR2 FQNEAQ (reference sequence). Deletions cut 4 bases from V and 4 bases from J, with 13 bases between.

This clone was observed once. This chain uses TRBV6-4 with TRBJ2-3; 10 bases line up with TRBD1. The CDR3 sequence is 15 residues long. Germline CDR1 MRHNA, CDR2 SNTAGT. V trimming: 5 bases; J trimming: 3 bases; junction bases outside the gene matches: 5. This CDR3 reads CASSPGTGETDTQYF. The CDR3 DNA reads as TGTGCCAGCAGTCCCGGGACAGGGGAAACAGATACGCAGTATTTT.

By proportion, this clone is medium-sized. The rearrangement uses TRBV6-4 and TRBJ1-1, with TRBD1 as a possible D gene (5 bases). Germline V gene lookup returns CDR1 MRHNA and CDR2 SNTAGT. The V end was cut by 0 bases, the J end by 4 bases, with 12 bases between. The CDR3 totals 15 residues. CDR3 loop: CASSDSAGGVTEAFF. CDR3 DNA sequence: TGTGCCAGCAGTGACTCGGCCGGGGGGGTCACTGAAGCTTTCTTT.

J is TRBJ2-2 and V is TRBV10-3; D remains unclear. Germline CDR1 ENHRY, CDR2 SYGVKD. The CDR3 has 18 amino acids. V was trimmed by 6 bases and J by 2 bases, leaving 22 bases between them. This chain's CDR3 is CAIRPMVAEFGNTGELFF. The CDR3 DNA follows: TGTGCCATCAGACCAATGGTCGCAGAATTTGGAAACACCGGGGAGCTGTTTTTT.